One TCR beta chain is described in this entry. What antigen it recognizes has not been identified. Base quality data are lacking; no much larger clone is found one base away. The cohort comprised fewer than 700 healthy bone marrow donors. At the time of sampling, all cohort members were nominally healthy, though unrecorded immune exposures were likely present. The donor was CMV seronegative and belonged to the group of around 350 seronegative cohort members. Each donor provided a peripheral blood sample, and peripheral blood mononuclear cells were used for TCR beta sequencing. Genomic DNA was extracted from the blood cell samples with the Qiagen DNeasy Blood Extraction Kit. The data stem from a study of cytomegalovirus exposure and HLA in healthy donors (dated by TCRdb to 2017 to 2019). For the study in its entirety: According to an earlier analysis of around 600 of the donors, 150 million to 200 million T cells yielded 90 million to 130 million unique TCR beta sequences and about 300 Gb of sequence data. An early release that covered some 630 HLA-typed donors contained approximately 300 gigabases of sequencing data and some 87 million unique TCR sequences. Of the roughly 430 genotyped donors, approximately 83% fell in the genetic ancestry cluster associated with self-reported Caucasian donors. The study was designed to test whether signatures of past pathogen exposure could be identified by cataloging public T cell receptors. The study profiled the T cell repertoires of under 700 subjects by immunosequencing and related them to cytomegalovirus serostatus. In addition to the first cohort of 666 subjects, a separate validation cohort of approximately 130 different subjects was used. To predict cytomegalovirus infection status, the study brought together high-throughput TCR immunosequencing, statistical association of individual TCRs with disease status, and machine learning. A later analysis re-analyzed previously published TCR beta repertoires from approximately 670 donors and added high-resolution HLA genotyping to study TCR occurrence patterns. In the later analysis, no new phenotypic data were used to find candidate immune exposures; instead, reliance was placed on TCR beta sequences and their occurrence across donors. An earlier analysis of roughly 600 of the donors used high-throughput TCR beta sequencing to judge whether each TCR beta V gene segment behaved as functional or pseudogenic. Donor age, sex, ethnicity and CMV serostatus were compiled together with the repertoire data. In a later genetic analysis, genome-wide SNP genotypes for about 65% of the 666 donors were used, and that subset was treated as a discovery cohort. All discovery cohort repertoires had been generated on a single sequencing platform. HLA typing covered class I and class II loci at four-digit resolution. The number of donors typed differed by locus, with about 629-640 for A, B, C, DRB1 and DQB1, 522 for DQA1, 600 to 610 for DPA1, and around 460 for DPB1. About 5 DR-DQ haplotypes were handled as single units for association and clustering, since linkage in the cohort was strong. On average, roughly 250,000 unique TCR beta nucleotide sequences were sequenced per donor among about 400 genotyped donors of the cohort, with 15% to 20% of those sequences being non-productive. Results the study describes overall, beyond this receptor: The only immune exposure information available for the cohort was CMV serostatus. In a later analysis, several top co-occurrence clusters were reported to appear linked to parvovirus B19, influenza, CMV and Epstein-Barr virus. A further reported finding was that TCR beta sequences accurately predicted the HLA-A and HLA-B alleles for most subjects in the first cohort. The study listed 150 to 200 TCR beta chains as associated with cytomegalovirus. A group of highly shared sequence variants was considered likely to be a technical artifact of the sequencing pipeline. In a later analysis, TCR association rates were found to vary across HLA loci, with the most associated TCRs seen for DRB1 alleles and the fewest for HLA-C alleles. According to a later analysis, most CMV-associated TCR beta chains appeared to be HLA-restricted, and the HLA associations seemed to be driven largely by CMV exposure. The authors suggested that the approach could potentially be extended to other disease states and immunological phenotypes. Because counts were too low, about 18 rarely observed V segments, including chromosome 9 orphons, were excluded from the earlier analysis of about 500 of the donors. Specific HLA alleles were associated with over 15,000 TCR beta sequences at a false discovery rate of 0.05 in a later analysis. Because HLA typing was unavailable for some donors at each locus, only the typed subset was used in association tests. The classifier was reported to diagnose cytomegalovirus status with high specificity and sensitivity in both the original cohort and the validation cohort. In a later analysis, HLA-associated TCR beta chains showed more clonal expansion and lower generation probabilities than non-associated chains that were equally common. Across donors, most TCR sequences were observed very rarely, whereas some public TCRs were present in many individuals. Assigning TCR associations to individual alleles was difficult when HLA alleles, especially DR and DQ, strongly co-occurred. Only TCR beta chains were sequenced in this cohort, and the absence of alpha or paired-chain data limited detectable features. In vitro tests confirmed that a few of the cytomegalovirus-associated TCR beta chains recognize cytomegalovirus antigens. According to a later genetic analysis, donors in an Asian-associated ancestry cluster had fewer N-insertions in productive TCRs than the roughly 670-donor mean. An association between a missense DCLRE1C variant and V-gene and J-gene trimming of TCR beta chains was found in a later genetic analysis and replicated in an independent cohort. Linkage disequilibrium might explain the correlated functional status among segregating V segments, but an unknown experimental factor could not be ruled out. In an earlier analysis of some 640 of the donors, most TCR beta V segments were observed in productive rearrangements about 90% or about 30% of the time, broadly matching IMGT annotations. Sequencing depth was assumed to be roughly uniform across donors in the presence/absence analyses, though that assumption may not hold.

The library came from the immunoSEQ multiplex PCR assay. For the multiplex PCR, a mixture combining 60 forward primers for TCR Vbeta segments and 13 reverse primers for TCR Jbeta segments was used. A multiplex PCR assay on genomic DNA amplified the CDR3 region of rearranged TCR beta genes. Amplified TCR beta libraries were sequenced as 87-base-pair reads on the Illumina HiSeq System. Processing in the source paper ran as follows. Across the 670 or so repertoires, a later analysis counted roughly 77 million unique TCR beta chains, around 11 million of which were shared by at least two donors. A nearest-neighbor algorithm error-corrected the raw reads and collapsed the reads into unique sequences, merging closely related sequences to remove PCR and sequencing errors. CDR3 sequences were aligned to IMGT reference sequences to assign V, D and J gene segments. For a sequence to be retained, a match of at least six nucleotides was required to both a V gene segment and a J gene segment. Rearrangements were called productive when the CDR3 lacked stop codons and stayed in frame with V and J; all others were non-productive. CDR3 was defined according to IMGT convention as the region running from the second conserved V-encoded cysteine to the conserved J-encoded phenylalanine. The earlier analysis of about 590 of the donors excluded sequences that lacked an unambiguous match to a single V gene segment. In an earlier analysis of several hundred of the donors, a V segment was called functional when productive rearrangements were above 56.7%, and segregating when the standard deviation between donors exceeded 5%. A statistical classification framework was developed to diagnose cytomegalovirus status using the catalog of TCR beta chain sequences. A later analysis assigned V and J genes by comparing TCR nucleotide sequences with IMGT/GENE-DB human TR gene sequences. Using the TCRdist pipeline, a later analysis assigned CDR3 sequences along with most-parsimonious VDJ recombination scenarios. In a later analysis, each TCR beta chain was defined by its CDR3 amino acid sequence together with its V-gene family, and reads lacking a unique V-gene family were excluded. To address suspected cross-contamination and a sequencing artifact, a later analysis removed 592 highly shared, low-generation-probability nucleotide sequences. In a later analysis, a clonal expansion index for each public chain was calculated from normalized within-repertoire ranks of inferred template counts. A later analysis computed generation probabilities with a VDJ recombination model fitted to out-of-frame rearrangements, and checked the results against IGoR. In a later analysis, TCR-TCR, TCR-HLA and TCR-CMV co-occurrence was scored with hypergeometric tests, and a repertoire-size bias correction was applied to TCR pairs. A later analysis estimated false discovery rates by permuting HLA or CMV assignments 20 times. In a later analysis, co-occurring TCRs were grouped using DBSCAN, with TCRdist sequence similarity added in when clustering inside HLA-allele-positive subsets. Repertoires with fewer than 30,000 or more than 120,000 public chains were left out of co-occurrence clustering, as were five repertoires with anomalous nucleotide sharing. TCRdb limited this immuneACCESS table to in-frame rearrangements with V and J called. A share of clones is missing; checked studies link under half to unresolved V genes, and the rest is unexplained. V and J calls plus clone size are reproduced from that table; the DNA served to infer D and trimming. The sample profile shows about 130,000 clones; around 70% of them were found once. The ten largest account for 3.1% of the sample.

This TCR was recovered from a man aged 30 to 45 in good health and CMV-seronegative. Specimen: PBMCs.

DNA sequence: TGCGCCAGCAGCCACCAACCAGGGGAAAATGAAAAACTGTTTTTT. This is translated as CASSHQPGENEKLFF. This sequence uses TRBV4-3 and TRBJ1-4, with a weak D call of TRBD1 (6 bases match). The CDR3 numbers 15 residues from cysteine through phenylalanine. The entry retains the CDR3 DNA only, 45 bases that are in frame from base 1. Sequences LGHNA (CDR1) and YSLEER (CDR2) are obtained from the germline V gene. V was cut back by 3 bases and J by 5 bases, leaving a gap of 13 bases between them.